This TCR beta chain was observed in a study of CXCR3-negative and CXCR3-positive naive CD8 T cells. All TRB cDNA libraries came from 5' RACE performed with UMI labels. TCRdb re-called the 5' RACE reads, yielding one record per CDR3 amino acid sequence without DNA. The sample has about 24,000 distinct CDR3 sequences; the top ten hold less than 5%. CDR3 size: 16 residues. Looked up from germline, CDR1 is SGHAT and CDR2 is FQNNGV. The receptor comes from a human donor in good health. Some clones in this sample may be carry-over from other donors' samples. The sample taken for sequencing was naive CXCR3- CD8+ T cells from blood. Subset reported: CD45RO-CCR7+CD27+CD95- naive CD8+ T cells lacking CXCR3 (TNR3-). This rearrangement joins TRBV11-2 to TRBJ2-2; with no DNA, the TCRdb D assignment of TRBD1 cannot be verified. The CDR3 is CASSFQRQGGTGELFF.